This is a list of T cell receptor beta chains from one sample in a study of blood T cell repertoires in COVID-19. Sequencing used immunoSEQ multiplex PCR; TCRdb keeps in-frame clones, though not all of them. This table has just over 150,000 clones, 90% to 95% appearing once. Sequencing input: peripheral blood. These receptors originate from a woman aged 50 to 60 with acute or convalescent COVID-19. Both conserved end residues are part of each CDR3. The D gene is left open where the match is weak. Not all rows give a size; the values are once, few, many and, for expanded clones, a class.

j_call | d_call | v_call | clone_size | cdr3_nt | cdr3_aa
TRBJ2-7 | . | TRBV10-3 | . | TGTGCCATCAGTGAGTCGATGGGGAGGCACGAGCAGTACTTC | CAISESMGRHEQYF
TRBJ2-1 | TRBD2 | TRBV7-3 | once | TGTGCCAGCAGCTACACTAGCGGGAGTGGAAATGAGCAGTTCTTC | CASSYTSGSGNEQFF
TRBJ1-4 | TRBD1 | TRBV2 | . | TGTGCCAGCAGTTCCGAACAGGGGGCTATTAAACTGTTTTTT | CASSSEQGAIKLFF
TRBJ1-2 | TRBD1 | TRBV28 | . | TGTGCCAGCAGTTTGTCCGGGACAGGATATGGCTACACCTTC | CASSLSGTGYGYTF
TRBJ1-4 | . | TRBV27 | . | TGTGCCAGCAGTTCACCACGGACTGGTAAGGAGTTGTCAACTAATGAAAAACTGTTTTTT | CASSSPRTGKELSTNEKLFF
TRBJ2-2 | . | TRBV2 | . | TGTGCCAGCAGTCGACAGCTTAGTCCAAACACCGGGGAGCTGTTTTTT | CASSRQLSPNTGELFF
TRBJ2-3 | . | TRBV12-2 | . | TGTGCAAGTCGCTTTTTAGCGGGGGGCCCTATAGATACGCAGTATTTT | CASRFLAGGPIDTQYF
TRBJ2-4 | TRBD2 | TRBV5-4 | . | TGTGCCAGCAGCCCCACCGGGACTAGGACTTCAATTCAGTACTTC | CASSPTGTRTSIQYF
TRBJ1-2 | . | TRBV4-1 | . | TGCGCCAGCAGCCAAATGGGGGGGACACGGACTTATGGCTACACCTTC | CASSQMGGTRTYGYTF
TRBJ1-1 | . | TRBV18 | . | TGTGCCAGTTCGGGGGAGATGAACACTGAAGCTTTCTTT | CASSGEMNTEAFF
TRBJ2-1 | . | TRBV7-8 | . | TGTGCCAGCAGCTTATTTAGAACTGAGCAGTTCTTC | CASSLFRTEQFF
TRBJ2-3 | . | TRBV6-5 | . | TGTGCCAGCAGTTACCGGCGGGCCGCGGAGGATACGCAGTATTTT | CASSYRRAAEDTQYF
TRBJ2-1 | . | TRBV4-2 | . | TGTGCCAGCAGCCAAGGGGAGGCCTCCTACAATGAGCAGTTCTTC | CASSQGEASYNEQFF
TRBJ2-7 | TRBD1 | TRBV4-3 | . | TGCGCCAGCAGCCCGACAGGGTTTGGGGAGCAGTACTTC | CASSPTGFGEQYF
TRBJ1-1 | TRBD1 | TRBV5-1 | . | TGCGCCAGCAGCCTGTCCGGGACAGGGGGGGACACTGAAGCTTTCTTT | CASSLSGTGGDTEAFF
TRBJ1-6 | TRBD1 | TRBV3-1/TRBV3-2 | . | TGTGCCAGTAGTGCCATATCGACAGGGGATTCACCCCTCCACTTT | CASSAISTGDSPLHF
TRBJ1-5 | TRBD1 | TRBV6-1 | . | TGTGCCAGCAGTGGACACGCCCTCCTGCCTCGACAGGGGAAACAGCCCCAGCATTTT | CASSGHALLPRQGKQPQHF
TRBJ1-1 | . | TRBV5-1 | . | TGCGCCAGCAGCTTGGTTGACTCGAACACTGAAGCTTTCTTT | CASSLVDSNTEAFF
TRBJ2-3 | . | TRBV7-2 | . | TGTGCCAGCAGCTTATTCGTGTCAGATACGCAGTATTTT | CASSLFVSDTQYF
TRBJ1-1 | TRBD1 | TRBV29-1 | . | TGCAGCGCCCTGACAGGGGATACTGAAGCTTTCTTT | CSALTGDTEAFF
TRBJ1-2 | TRBD1 | TRBV30 | . | TGTGCCTGGACCCGGCTAGGGGGCCTCTATGGCTACACCTTC | CAWTRLGGLYGYTF
TRBJ1-1 | TRBD1 | TRBV7-8 | . | TGTGCCAGCAGCTTATTGATAAGGGACATCGAGGGGGCGAAGCAAACCTCCGGAGCTTTCTTT | CASSLLIRDIEGAKQTSGAFF
TRBJ2-2 | . | TRBV7-9 | once | TGTGCCAGCAGCCCCGCCGGGTTCATCAAGCTGTTTTTT | CASSPAGFIKLFF
TRBJ2-1 | TRBD1 | TRBV6-5 | . | TGTGCCAGCAACGACAGGGTGGGTGAGCAGTTCTTC | CASNDRVGEQFF
TRBJ1-5 | . | TRBV2 | . | TGTGCCAGCAGTGAAGCGGGGGGGCGGCTCGGTCAGCCCCAGCATTTT | CASSEAGGRLGQPQHF
TRBJ2-7 | TRBD2 | TRBV12-3/TRBV12-4 | once | TGTGCCAGCGGAGCGGGATTACCCTACGAGCAGTACTTC | CASGAGLPYEQYF
TRBJ1-4 | TRBD1 | TRBV6-5 | . | TGTGCCAGCAGTTTCCGGGACAGGGGTGAAAAACTGTTTTTT | CASSFRDRGEKLFF
TRBJ2-5 | . | TRBV10-1 | . | TGCGCCAGCAGCGCCTCTTTAGGACTGTTAGAGACCCAGTACTTC | CASSASLGLLETQYF
TRBJ2-7 | . | TRBV1 | . | TGCACCAGCAGTCCTAGCGGTTCTGGAAGTGGGGCAAACGAGCAGTACTTC | CTSSPSGSGSGANEQYF
TRBJ1-5 | . | TRBV6-2/TRBV6-3 | . | TGTGCCAGCAGTCCACGGCAGGATCAGCCCCAGCATTTT | CASSPRQDQPQHF
TRBJ2-7 | TRBD1 | TRBV24-1 | . | TGTGCCACCAGTGATTCGGACAGGGCCTACGAGCAGTACTTC | CATSDSDRAYEQYF
TRBJ2-7 | . | TRBV4-1 | . | TGCGCCAGCAGCCTCATGACACCCTCTTCCGAGCAGTACTTC | CASSLMTPSSEQYF
TRBJ1-3 | . | TRBV19 | . | TGTGCCAGTAGCACCAGGACTGCTGGAAACACCATATATTTT | CASSTRTAGNTIYF
TRBJ2-1 | . | TRBV24-1 | . | TGTGCCACCAGTGACGGGGGAGTGACGAATGAGCAGTTCTTC | CATSDGGVTNEQFF
TRBJ2-3 | TRBD2 | TRBV9 | . | TGTGCCAGCAGCGCCCGACTAGCACCTAGCACAGATACGCAGTATTTT | CASSARLAPSTDTQYF
TRBJ1-2 | . | TRBV2 | few | TGTGCCAGCCGGGGGGGCACTCATGGCTACACCTTC | CASRGGTHGYTF
TRBJ1-6 | . | TRBV5-1 | . | TGCGCCAGCAGCTCCTACTCAGGAACTAATTCACCCCTCCACTTT | CASSSYSGTNSPLHF
TRBJ1-4 | TRBD1 | TRBV2 | . | TGTGCCAGCAGTCTGACAGGGGGAAACGGCAAACTGTTTTTT | CASSLTGGNGKLFF
TRBJ1-1 | . | TRBV6-5 | . | TGTGCCAGCAGTTACAACACTCCGGACATGAACACTGAAGCTTTCTTT | CASSYNTPDMNTEAFF
TRBJ2-7 | . | TRBV7-8 | . | TGTGCCAGCAGCTTGAGGGCCCGAGGGGGCGAGCAGTACTTC | CASSLRARGGEQYF
TRBJ2-1 | TRBD2 | TRBV4-2 | once | TGTGCCAGCAGTACTAGCGGGGTAGGCAATGAGCAGTTCTTC | CASSTSGVGNEQFF
TRBJ1-2 | . | TRBV4-1 | . | TGCGCCAGCAGCCAAGCCACAATTGGCATCGATGGCTACACCTTC | CASSQATIGIDGYTF
TRBJ2-1 | . | TRBV15 | once | TGTGCCACCAGCAGAGGACAGCGACGCTCCTACAATGAGCAGTTCTTC | CATSRGQRRSYNEQFF
TRBJ1-5 | . | TRBV7-8 | once | TGTGCCAGCATGGCGGTTCCTGCCGGGCCCCAGCATTTT | CASMAVPAGPQHF
TRBJ1-2 | TRBD1 | TRBV30 | . | TGTGCCTGGACCCCGGGACAGGGGTCTGGCTACACCTTC | CAWTPGQGSGYTF
TRBJ2-1 | TRBD1 | TRBV12-5 | . | TGTGCTAGTGGTTTAGGGACAGGGGGCAATGAGCAGTTCTTC | CASGLGTGGNEQFF
TRBJ1-2 | TRBD1 | TRBV6-5 | . | TGTGCCAGCAGTTCGGCCGGGACAGGGGGCTCCTTC | CASSSAGTGGSF